Listed below are T cell receptor beta chains from one sample, sequenced in a study of blood T cell repertoires in COVID-19. The repertoire was sequenced with immunoSEQ multiplex PCR; TCRdb's copy has only in-frame clones and lacks some. The sample has about 310,000 clones; approximately 90% are singletons. The sequencing sample was made of PBMCs or T cells enriched from blood (not recorded which). These receptors were taken from a woman between 18 and 30 years old who had recovered from COVID-19. The CDR3 runs from the conserved cysteine through the conserved F or W. A D gene is named only where the DNA matches it firmly. A row's size may be missing; if present it is once, few, many or a size class.

d_gene,abundance,j_gene,len,v_gene,CDR3nt,CDR3aa
-,once,TRBJ2-7,14,TRBV27,TGTGCCAGCAGTCCATTTGGGAGTTATAGCGAGCAGTACTTC,CASSPFGSYSEQYF
-,-,TRBJ1-1,14,TRBV27,TGTGCCAGCAGTGCCCTCTGGGGGCGGGCTGAAGCTTTCTTT,CASSALWGRAEAFF
-,-,TRBJ2-7,18,TRBV25-1,TGTGCCAGCAGCGCACGGACTGGGTGGACGGGACTTTCCTACGAGCAGTACTTC,CASSARTGWTGLSYEQYF
TRBD2,-,TRBJ2-7,15,TRBV7-2,TGTGCCAGCAGCCTTTTTAGCGGGCCTGCCTACGAGCAGTACTTC,CASSLFSGPAYEQYF
-,-,TRBJ2-1,14,TRBV19,TGTGCCAGTAGTAGGGAGGATATTAGGGATGAGCAGTTCTTC,CASSREDIRDEQFF
-,-,TRBJ2-5,13,TRBV5-4,TGTGCCAGCAGCTTTACGGGGGAAGAGACCCAGTACTTC,CASSFTGEETQYF
-,-,TRBJ2-3,15,TRBV4-1,TGCGCCAGCAGCCAAGAGCAGGGGTACACAGATACGCAGTATTTT,CASSQEQGYTDTQYF
-,once,TRBJ2-2,14,TRBV2,TGTGCCTGCACATCGGAGACGAACACCGGGGAGCTGTTTTTT,CACTSETNTGELFF
-,once,TRBJ2-5,15,TRBV13,TGTGCCAGCAGCTCCGTATCGAGGGCCCTGGAGACCCAGTACTTC,CASSSVSRALETQYF
-,-,TRBJ1-1,12,TRBV23-1,TGCGCCGGGAGACAGGACAACACTGAAGCTTTCTTT,CAGRQDNTEAFF
TRBD2,-,TRBJ2-3,18,TRBV7-3,TGTGCCAGCAGCTCAGGCCTTAAGGGTAGCGGGAGTTCTGGTACGCAGTATTTT,CASSSGLKGSGSSGTQYF
-,-,TRBJ1-1,17,TRBV18,TGTGCCAGCTGCCCCACGTTGCCAGGGCAAATGAACACTGAAGCTTTCTTT,CASCPTLPGQMNTEAFF
TRBD1,-,TRBJ1-2,15,TRBV5-4,TGTGCCAGCAGCCCTACCGGGACAGGGGACTATGGCTACACCTTC,CASSPTGTGDYGYTF
-,-,TRBJ2-7,16,TRBV28,TGTGCCAGCAGTTTCCCAGGTGCGGGAACTCACTACGAGCAGTACTTC,CASSFPGAGTHYEQYF
TRBD2,-,TRBJ2-3,15,TRBV2,TGTGCCAGCAGTAGACCCGGGGGGATCGCAGATACGCAGTATTTT,CASSRPGGIADTQYF
-,-,TRBJ2-3,14,TRBV30,TGTGCCTGGAGCGCTAGGAGCGGTGGAGGTACGCAGTATTTT,CAWSARSGGGTQYF
-,-,TRBJ1-2,16,TRBV7-8,TGTGCCAGCACCAACTCGGACTCCCCCGACCGTTCTGGCTACACCTTC,CASTNSDSPDRSGYTF
-,-,TRBJ1-6,14,TRBV27,TGTGCCAGCAGTTCGGTCTCCTATAATTCACCCCTCCACTTT,CASSSVSYNSPLHF
-,-,TRBJ2-5,16,TRBV7-2,TGTGCCAGCAGTGTAGAGGCAGGGAGGATCGAAGAGACCCAGTACTTC,CASSVEAGRIEETQYF
-,-,TRBJ2-6,13,TRBV12-3/TRBV12-4,TGTGCCAGCTACTATTCTGGGGCCAACGTCCTGACTTTC,CASYYSGANVLTF
-,-,TRBJ2-1,13,TRBV19,TGTGCCAGTAGTATCTCTAGTTCGCTCAGGCAGTTCTTC,CASSISSSLRQFF
TRBD1,-,TRBJ2-3,16,TRBV10-3,TGTGCCATCAGAGGAGACAGGGGGGGGAGCACAGATACGCAGTATTTT,CAIRGDRGGSTDTQYF
TRBD2,-,TRBJ2-3,16,TRBV7-8,TGTGCCAGCAGCTTAGGAGGGACTAGCGGCACAGATACGCGGTATTTT,CASSLGGTSGTDTRYF
-,few,TRBJ2-5,15,TRBV11-3,TGTGCCAGCAGTTTAGGTCTGAGATCCGAAGAGACCCAGTACTTC,CASSLGLRSEETQYF
TRBD1,-,TRBJ1-5,14,TRBV7-8,TGTGCCAGCAGCTCTACAGGGGGTAGGGGAGCCCAGCATTTT,CASSSTGGRGAQHF
-,-,TRBJ2-6,16,TRBV21-1,TGTGCCAGCTCAAAACTCAGGTGCTCTGGGGCCAACGTCCTGACTTTC,CASSKLRCSGANVLTF
-,-,TRBJ2-2,14,TRBV6-4,TGTGCCAGCAGTCCTGAGGAAATGACCGGGGAGCTGTTTTTT,CASSPEEMTGELFF
-,many,TRBJ2-2,15,TRBV28,TGTGCCAGCAGGCCGACGGCAGGGTCGACCGGGGAGCTGTTTTTT,CASRPTAGSTGELFF
TRBD1,-,TRBJ2-2,16,TRBV27,TGTGCCAGCACGCCCCGGGACAGGGCTTTTACCGGGGAGCTGTTTTTT,CASTPRDRAFTGELFF
TRBD2,-,TRBJ2-7,13,TRBV7-7,TGTGCCAGCAGCCAAGGGACTACCGACGAGCAGTACTTC,CASSQGTTDEQYF
-,-,TRBJ2-1,13,TRBV9,TGTGCCAGCAGCGTAAGCTACTACAATGAGCAGTTCTTC,CASSVSYYNEQFF
-,-,TRBJ2-1,11,TRBV29-1,TGCAGCGTTCCGGCCTACAATGAGCAGTTCTTC,CSVPAYNEQFF
-,-,TRBJ2-3,12,TRBV2,TGTGCCAGCGACTGGCGCACAGATACGCAGTATTTT,CASDWRTDTQYF
TRBD1,-,TRBJ2-5,15,TRBV4-1,TGCGCCAGCAGCCGAGGGGGCGGACAAGAAGAGACCCAGTACTTC,CASSRGGGQEETQYF
-,-,TRBJ1-3,15,TRBV28,TGTGCCAGCAGTTTGCTACAGGTCTCTGGAAACACCATATATTTT,CASSLLQVSGNTIYF
-,-,TRBJ1-2,13,TRBV11-1,TGTGCCAGCAGCTTAGGTCAAAACTATGGCTACACCTTC,CASSLGQNYGYTF
TRBD2,-,TRBJ2-7,12,TRBV12-3/TRBV12-4,TGTGCCAGCAGATTTGGGGGGGACGAGCAGTACTTC,CASRFGGDEQYF
-,-,TRBJ1-1,16,TRBV5-1,TGCGCCAGCAGCTTGCTCGCAGGGCCCGGGGGCACTGAAGCTTTCTTT,CASSLLAGPGGTEAFF
-,-,TRBJ1-4,13,TRBV5-6,TGTGCCAGCACCTCTGCGCGGAGTGAAAAACTGTTTTTT,CASTSARSEKLFF
-,-,TRBJ1-2,14,TRBV7-2,TGTGCCAGCAGTCCTGGCGCGGGGCGGGATGGCTACACCTTC,CASSPGAGRDGYTF
-,-,TRBJ2-7,14,TRBV6-2/TRBV6-3,TGTGCCAGCAGTTACTCTACAGCCTCCTACGAGCAGTACTTC,CASSYSTASYEQYF